These 17 T cell receptor beta chains were all obtained from the same sample, sequenced in a study of blood T cell repertoires in COVID-19. The method was immunoSEQ multiplex PCR; TCRdb's version includes in-frame clones alone and lacks a portion of them. The sample comprises 100,000 to 120,000 clones, over 75% of which are singletons, and about 1.6% rests with the top ten. Input material: peripheral blood. These receptor sequences come from a man aged 50 to 60 with acute or convalescent COVID-19.

In its sample, this clone was seen once. The chain joins TRBV28 to TRBJ1-6; perhaps TRBD1 as D (5 bases). The CDR3 covers 18 residues. Trimming took 1 base from V and 4 from J, leaving 17 bases between them. Germline V gives CDR1 MDHEN, CDR2 SYDVKM. The CDR3 spells CASSLLVGQGLYNSPLHF. The CDR3 bases are TGTGCCAGCAGTTTATTGGTTGGGCAGGGCCTATATAATTCACCCCTCCACTTT.

In its sample, this clone was seen once. V usage is TRBV13 and J usage is TRBJ2-1; D gene uncertain. The CDR3 extends over 12 amino acids. Germline values: CDR1 PRHDT, CDR2 FYEKMQ (reference sequence). Trimming took off 8 bases at V and 7 bases at J, with 12 bases between the two ends. CDR3 in DNA: TGTGCCAGCGGATTTGCGCGGAATGAGCAGTTCTTC. Its translation is CASGFARNEQFF.

The rearrangement joins TRBV5-1 to TRBJ2-2; weak D call: TRBD2 (6 bases). CDR1 SGHRS and CDR2 YFSETQ come from the germline V gene. V shed 5 bases and J shed 4 bases, with 18 bases lying between them. This CDR3 has 16 residues. For the CDR3, the DNA is TGCGCCAGCAGTCTCTGGGGGGACGGAGGCACCGGGGAGCTGTTTTTT. Translation gives CASSLWGDGGTGELFF.

This clone was recorded a few times. J is TRBJ2-1 and V is TRBV27, with TRBD1 as a possible D gene (6 bases). The CDR3 has 14 residues. Germline values: CDR1 MNHEY, CDR2 SMNVEV (reference sequence). With 6 bases removed from V and 0 bases from J, the gap between germline ends came to 9 bases. CDR3 region: CASRDSFSYNEQFF. CDR3 DNA sequence: TGTGCCAGCAGGGACAGTTTCTCCTACAATGAGCAGTTCTTC.

The V and J genes are TRBV24-1 and TRBJ1-2; TRBD1 is a possible D gene (6 bases). V lost 11 bases and J lost 0, with 18 bases in between. This CDR3 has 15 amino acids. Germline CDR1 and CDR2: KGHDR and SFDVKD. Written as DNA, the CDR3 is TGTGCCATGGACAGCGACGACCTAGCTAACTATGGCTACACCTTC. Its translation: CAMDSDDLANYGYTF.

The gene calls are TRBV9 and TRBJ1-6; D not certain. V lost 3 bases, J lost 7 bases, and 8 bases lay in between. Germline CDR1 SGDLS, CDR2 YYNGEE. This CDR3 is 13 amino acids long. The CDR3 is CASSGQGNSPLHF. In DNA form, the CDR3 reads TGTGCCAGCAGCGGACAAGGAAATTCACCCCTCCACTTT.

The chain links TRBV27 to TRBJ1-3; TRBD1 matches 10 bases. Germline V CDR1 and CDR2: MNHEY, SMNVEV (reference sequence). The CDR3 runs 17 residues. V gave up 5 bases and J gave up 0 bases; unmatched junction bases: 7. The CDR3 bases are TGTGCCAGCAGTCCAGGGACAGGGGCCAACTCTGGAAACACCATATATTTT. Translated: CASSPGTGANSGNTIYF.

The rearrangement uses TRBV2 and TRBJ2-4; 7 bases agree with TRBD2. V lost 2 bases to trimming and J lost 5 bases; unmatched junction nucleotides: 15. The germline V gene has CDR1 SNHLY and CDR2 FYNNEI. The CDR3 runs to 18 residues. DNA of the CDR3: TGTGCCAGCAGTGAACTTCACCCCCTAGCGGATGGGGAAAACATTCAGTACTTC. Translated: CASSELHPLADGENIQYF.

The chain is built from TRBV30 and TRBJ2-7; D remains unclear. V lost 3 bases and J lost 1, with 7 bases in between. The length of the CDR3 is 12 residues. The germline gives CDR1 GTSNPN, CDR2 SVGIG (reference sequence). CDR3 nucleotide sequence: TGTGCCTGGAGCCCGTCTTCCTACGAGCAGTACGTC. Its translation is CAWSPSSYEQYV.

This chain uses TRBV12-3 or TRBV12-4 with TRBJ1-2; D possibly corresponds to TRBD1 (5 bases). Trimming took 6 bases from V and 4 from J, leaving 12 bases between them. The CDR3 is 13 amino acids. DNA of the CDR3: TGTGCCAGCAGCTCGACAGTGAGCTATGGCTACACCTTC. Its protein product is CASSSTVSYGYTF.

This chain connects TRBV11-2 to TRBJ2-4; D is perhaps TRBD1 (5 bases). CDR3 size: 15 residues. Per the germline V gene, CDR1 is SGHAT and CDR2 is FQNNGV. The germline V and J ends were trimmed by 1 base and 6 bases, with 13 bases remaining between them. The CDR3 spells CASSLGGSGPNIQYF. CDR3 sequence (DNA): TGTGCCAGCAGCTTAGGAGGTTCAGGGCCAAACATTCAGTACTTC. The variable domain in full, completed from reference TRBV11-2 and TRBJ2-4, reads EAGVAQSPRYKIIEKRQSVAFWCNPISGHATLYWYQQILGQGPKLLIQFQNNGVVDDSQLPKDRFSAERLKGVDSTLKIQPAKLEDSAVYLCASSLGGSGPNIQYFGAGTRLSVL.

V and J are TRBV5-4 and TRBJ1-2; 7 positions agree with TRBD1. After removal of 4 bases from V and 7 bases from J, the junction contained 10 bases not matched to a gene. The CDR3 contains 14 residues. The V gene's germline CDR1 is SGHNT and CDR2 YYREEE (reference sequence). The CDR3 coding sequence is TGTGCCAGCAGCCCGACAGGGAGAGCCGCTGGCTACACCTTC. This sequence encodes CASSPTGRAAGYTF.

In this sample, this clone turned up once. The rearrangement links TRBV6-5 to TRBJ1-4, with TRBD1 matching 7 bases. Germline CDR1 and CDR2: MNHEY and SVGAGI. The CDR3 has 14 amino acids. The junction had 7 bases not matched to a gene; V was cut back by 7 bases and J by 5 bases. The CDR3 region is CASTTGQYNEKLFF. CDR3 bases: TGTGCCAGCACCACGGGACAGTACAATGAAAAACTGTTTTTT.

The chain recombines TRBV7-8 with TRBJ2-6; D call uncertain. CDR3 length equals 15 residues. The V gene's germline CDR1 is SGHVS and CDR2 FQNEAQ. With 5 bases removed from V and 4 bases from J, the gap between germline ends came to 12 bases. CDR3 in DNA: TGTGCCAGCAGCCCCGTCGGTGCCGGGGCCAACGTCCTGACTTTC. The encoded protein is CASSPVGAGANVLTF.

This clone has a handful of counts. V gene TRBV4-1 combines with J gene TRBJ1-2; D ambiguous. CDR1 and CDR2 from the germline V gene are MGHRA and YSYEKL. This CDR3 is 13 amino acids long. V was shortened by 1 base and J by 1 base, with 4 bases between the two germline ends. CDR3 residues: CASSQAFNYGYTF. The CDR3 DNA sequence: TGCGCCAGCAGCCAAGCATTTAACTATGGCTACACCTTC.

The rearrangement links TRBV27 to TRBJ1-2; weak D call: TRBD1 (5 bases). Deletions cut 6 bases from V and 0 bases from J, with 8 bases between. Germline V gives CDR1 MNHEY, CDR2 SMNVEV (reference sequence). The CDR3 has 13 residues. This CDR3 reads CASRNRTNYGYTF. The CDR3, as DNA: TGTGCCAGCAGGAACAGGACTAACTATGGCTACACCTTC.

This rearrangement joins TRBV12-3 or TRBV12-4 to TRBJ2-1; D unresolved. Trimming took off 1 base at V and 7 bases at J, with 5 bases between the two ends. This CDR3 contains 12 residues. CDR3 amino acids: CASSLGGNEQFF. The CDR3 nucleotides are TGTGCCAGCAGTTTAGGCGGAAATGAGCAGTTCTTC.